These 4 T cell receptor beta chains were all obtained from the same sample, sequenced in a study of blood T cell repertoires in COVID-19 (dated by TCRdb to about 2020). The protocol used for the library was the immunoSEQ multiplex PCR assay. The table was pulled from immuneACCESS by TCRdb, which kept in-frame rearrangements only. Such tables lose some clones; where checked, under half of the loss comes from unresolved V genes, and the rest has no known cause. The table for this sample lists tens of thousands of clones; roughly four fifths of them were counted only once. The ten largest clonotypes hold roughly 27% of the sample. The sequencing input was peripheral blood. These receptors all come from a woman of 80 years or more with acute or convalescent COVID-19.

V usage is TRBV10-1 and J usage is TRBJ2-1, with 8 bases lining up with TRBD2. The CDR3 totals 15 residues. J gave up 7 bases and V 3 bases, and 8 bases lay outside the gene matches. Germline loops: CDR1 WNHNN, CDR2 SYGVQD (reference sequence). The CDR3 nucleotides read TGCGCCAGCAGTGATCCTCTAGCGGGCAGGAATGAGCAGTTCTTC. Protein product: CASSDPLAGRNEQFF.

The J gene is TRBJ2-5, the V gene TRBV19; D unresolved. Trimming cost V 5 bases and J 1 base, with 8 bases left between them. Germline V gene data show CDR1 as LNHDA and CDR2 as SQIVND (reference sequence). The CDR3 is 13 amino acids. The CDR3 spells CASSLGFQETQYF. The DNA of the CDR3 is TGTGCCAGTAGTCTCGGGTTCCAAGAGACCCAGTACTTC.

V gene TRBV11-2 combines with J gene TRBJ2-1; 11 positions agree with TRBD2. This CDR3 is built from 15 residues. Germline trimming cut 5 bases from V and 8 bases from J; bases unmatched to any gene: 8. CDR1 is SGHAT and CDR2 is FQNNGV in the germline V gene. The CDR3 spells CASSRSGRAVDEQFF. In DNA, the CDR3 is TGTGCCAGCAGCCGTAGCGGGAGGGCCGTGGATGAGCAGTTCTTC.

This clone was seen more than once but under ten times. The V call is TRBV20-1, the J call TRBJ2-2; 12 nucleotides agree with TRBD1. Trimming at V came to 3 bases and at J to 4 bases, leaving 6 bases not matched to a gene. Germline V gene lookup returns CDR1 DFQATT and CDR2 SNEGSKA (reference sequence). This CDR3 spans 16 amino acids. DNA of the CDR3: TGCAGTGCTAGTTCGGGACAGGGGGCTTCCACCGGGGAGCTGTTTTTT. This gives the protein CSASSGQGASTGELFF.